This TCR beta chain originates from a study of beta chain features in type 1 diabetes. Study observations and caveats: Shortening that was moderate but significant affected the TCRB CDR3s of Type 1 diabetes patients in all four CD4+ subsets. In the patient group, naive, central memory and Treg TCRB repertoires seemed more alike than in the healthy donor group.

Comment on this clone: Its antigen is not known.

The sequenced template was cDNA made from the entire isolated RNA. TCRdb's table, derived via immunoSEQ multiplex PCR, lists solely in-frame clones and lacks some. The sample holds a few hundred thousand clones, approximately 14% seen once. Sequenced: naive CD4+ T cells from blood. The receptor was isolated from a young man with type 1 diabetes.

The CDR3 DNA follows: TGTGCCAGCAGCTTACAGGGTGTCTCTGGGGCCAACGTCCTGACTTTC. As protein: CASSLQGVSGANVLTF. The V and J genes are TRBV7-6 and TRBJ2-6; weak D call: TRBD1 (5 bases). Germline V CDR1 and CDR2: SGHVS, FNYEAQ. The CDR3 is 16 residues long. V was pared by 2 bases and J by 0 bases, with 8 bases between.